These 28 T cell receptor beta chains share one sample of origin, sequenced in a study of PD-1 blockade in classical Hodgkin lymphoma. Here immunoSEQ multiplex PCR was the method, and the copy in TCRdb shows in-frame clones only, minus some. Of 15,000 to 20,000 clones in the sample, approximately 70% are singletons; the top ten hold about 2.7%. The time point was: cycle 4 day 1 (C4D1), after 5 to 7 weeks of nivolumab. Brentuximab vedotin exposure varied, and every patient relapsed after autologous stem cell transplantation. Researchers used magnetic negative selection to pull out pure CD4+ T cells from thawed PBMCs. The sequencing used CD4+ T cells from blood, collected before the fourth cycle of nivolumab. The source is a human donor with classical Hodgkin lymphoma.

A few counts support this clone. V and J are TRBV19 and TRBJ1-1, with 8 bases lining up with TRBD1. J gave up 1 base and V 6 bases, and 4 bases lay outside the gene matches. Germline V gives CDR1 LNHDA, CDR2 SQIVND (reference sequence). This CDR3 is 14 amino acids long. CDR3 sequence: CASRIGTGNTEAFF. The CDR3 DNA sequence: TGTGCCAGTAGGATCGGGACAGGGAACACTGAAGCTTTCTTT.

The chain has TRBV29-1 and TRBJ2-5; D is undetermined. The CDR3 runs to 12 residues. Germline V gene sequence: CDR1 SQVTM, CDR2 ANQGSEA. Trimming took 4 bases from V and 4 from J, leaving 10 bases between them. For the CDR3, the DNA is TGCAGCGTTGGAACCTCTTTAGAGACCCAGTACTTC. This codes for CSVGTSLETQYF.

The V and J genes are TRBV28 and TRBJ2-2, with no clear D. Germline V gene lookup returns CDR1 MDHEN and CDR2 SYDVKM. V was shortened by 3 bases and J by 3 bases, with 2 bases between the two germline ends. The CDR3 is made up of 12 amino acids. CDR3 residues: CASSLYTGELFF. CDR3 sequence (DNA): TGTGCCAGCAGTTTGTACACCGGGGAGCTGTTTTTT.

In regard to this clone: Its ends do not fully match the called genes, so a read error is possible. The V gene is TRBV7-9, the J gene TRBJ1-1; the match to TRBD1 covers 7 bases. The CDR3 extends over 14 amino acids. Looked up from germline, CDR1 is SEHNR and CDR2 is FQNEAQ (reference sequence). CDR3 in amino acids: CASSQHRGDTEAFF. The CDR3 DNA is TGCGCCAGCAGCCAACACAGGGGTGACACTGAAGCTTTCTTT.

The chain couples TRBV11-2 to TRBJ1-2; D not resolved. Germline assignment: CDR1 SGHAT and CDR2 FQNNGV. The length of the CDR3 is 12 residues. The V end lost 5 bases, the J end lost 4 bases, and 8 bases lay between the germline ends. The CDR3 loop reads CASSRDGYGYTF. CDR3 coding DNA: TGTGCCAGCAGCCGAGACGGCTATGGCTACACCTTC.

This clone occurred a few times. The genes are TRBV4-2 and TRBJ2-2, with TRBD2 identical over 11 bases. The CDR3 length is 15 residues. V shed 6 bases, J shed 3 bases, and the junction held 3 bases outside the gene matches. The V gene's germline CDR1 is LGHNA and CDR2 YNFKEQ. The CDR3 spells CASRLSGRDTGELFF. The CDR3 region has the DNA TGTGCCAGCAGACTTAGCGGGAGGGACACCGGGGAGCTGTTTTTT.

The chain is built from TRBV11-2 and TRBJ1-1; no firm D call. Trimming cost V 3 bases and J 8 bases, with 13 bases left between them. The CDR3 is 13 amino acids. Per germline, CDR1 SGHAT and CDR2 FQNNGV. CDR3 region: CASSFQWGIEAFF. CDR3 nucleotides: TGTGCCAGCAGCTTCCAATGGGGAATAGAAGCTTTCTTT.

This clone was counted only a few times. The chain links TRBV4-2 to TRBJ2-1; no clear D. Trimming stripped 0 bases from V and 9 bases from J, with 9 bases between. Germline assignment: CDR1 LGHNA and CDR2 YNFKEQ. This CDR3 has 13 amino acids. CDR3 nucleotide sequence: TGTGCCAGCAGCCAAGAAATGTGGTCTGAGCAGTTCTTC. It is translated as CASSQEMWSEQFF.

Notes on this clone: Sequence at one end of the junction differs from germline and may be a read error. The chain links TRBV29-1 to TRBJ1-2; D is unresolved. The CDR3 length is 12 residues. From germline, CDR1 is SQVTM and CDR2 ANQGSEA. In DNA, the CDR3 is TGCAGCGTAGAAGACGGATCCCATGGCTACACCTTC. Its protein is CSVEDGSHGYTF. The whole variable domain, remainder taken from reference TRBV29-1 and TRBJ1-2, is SAVISQKPSRDICQRGTSLTIQCQVDSQVTMMFWYRQQPGQSLTLIATANQGSEATYESGFVIDKFPISRPNLTFSTLTVSNMSPEDSSIYLCSVEDGSHGYTFGSGTRLTVV.

CDR3 region: CASGLSQVRTQYF. CDR3 nucleotides: TGTGCTAGTGGCCTCTCACAGGTTCGCACGCAGTATTTT. V gene TRBV12-5 combines with J gene TRBJ2-3, with D perhaps matching TRBD1 (5 bases). V lost 6 bases and J 9 bases, leaving 16 bases between the germline ends. The germline CDR1 and CDR2 sequences are LGHNT and FRNRAP. This CDR3 region has 13 residues.

V and J are TRBV6-5 and TRBJ1-2; TRBD1 might be the D (5 bases). Trimming pared 4 bases from V and 4 bases from J, leaving 10 bases between. The CDR3 totals 13 residues. CDR1 is MNHEY and CDR2 is SVGAGI in the germline V gene. CDR3 DNA: TGTGCCAGCAGTTCCGACAGAAGCTATGGCTACACCTTC. Translated: CASSSDRSYGYTF.

The chain has TRBV10-3 and TRBJ2-2, with 8 bases fitting TRBD1. The CDR3 covers 14 residues. The germline CDR1 and CDR2 sequences are ENHRY and SYGVKD. The trim removed 4 bases at V and 4 bases at J, leaving 2 bases unmatched. CDR3 DNA: TGTGCCATCAGTGGGACAGGGACCACCGGGGAGCTGTTTTTT. Translated, it gives CAISGTGTTGELFF.

This rearrangement joins TRBV5-1 to TRBJ2-7; 13 positions agree with TRBD2. Germline CDR1 reads SGHRS; CDR2 reads YFSETQ. The CDR3 consists of 17 residues. The V segment lost 0 bases and the J segment 2 bases; nucleotides outside the gene matches: 5. For the CDR3, the DNA is TGCGCCAGCAGCTTGGCCAAAACTAGCGGGGGGGCCTACGAGCAGTACTTC. Encoded protein: CASSLAKTSGGAYEQYF.

As DNA, the CDR3 is TGTGCCAGCAGTTTATGGGACGGGTTTGGTGGCTACACCTTC. Protein: CASSLWDGFGGYTF. The V gene is TRBV27, the J gene TRBJ1-2; tentatively, D is TRBD1 (5 bases). CDR1 is MNHEY and CDR2 is SMNVEV in the germline V gene (reference sequence). V was cut by 1 base and J by 7 bases, with 13 bases left in between. This CDR3 comprises 14 residues.

In this sample, this clone turned up a few times. The V call is TRBV27, the J call TRBJ2-7; the match to TRBD1 covers 8 bases. From germline, CDR1 is MNHEY and CDR2 SMNVEV (reference sequence). This CDR3 spans 15 amino acids. V shed 5 bases, J shed 1 base, and the junction held 7 bases outside the gene matches. For the CDR3, the DNA is TGTGCCAGCAGTCTAAAGACAGGGGCATCCTACGAGCAGTACTTC. This codes for CASSLKTGASYEQYF.

J is TRBJ2-2 and V is TRBV5-1, with D unresolved. Per the germline V gene, CDR1 is SGHRS and CDR2 is YFSETQ. V was shortened by 0 bases and J by 4 bases, with 7 bases between the two germline ends. The length of the CDR3 is 14 residues. The CDR3 region is CASSLVSVTGELFF. The CDR3 DNA reads as TGCGCCAGCAGCTTGGTATCAGTCACCGGGGAGCTGTTTTTT.

The V gene is TRBV10-3, the J gene TRBJ1-5; D is unresolved. Germline-derived CDR1 and CDR2 are ENHRY and SYGVKD. The germline V and J ends were trimmed by 2 bases and 4 bases, with 3 bases remaining between them. The CDR3 is made up of 12 amino acids. The CDR3 nucleotides are TGTGCCATCAGTGAGGGGAATCAGCCCCAGCATTTT. Translation gives CAISEGNQPQHF.

There are a few counts of this clone. The genes are TRBV28 and TRBJ2-1, with 11 nucleotides matching TRBD2. CDR3 length: 16 residues. V shed 3 bases and J 3 bases; nucleotides not matched to a gene: 4. The germline V gene has CDR1 MDHEN and CDR2 SYDVKM. CDR3 in DNA: TGTGCCAGCAGTTTCTCGCTAGCGGGAGGCTACAATGAGCAGTTCTTC. Translating it yields CASSFSLAGGYNEQFF.

This clone has a handful of counts. The chain combines TRBV7-2 with TRBJ2-5; 8 nucleotides align to TRBD2. V was pared by 5 bases and J by 5 bases, with 4 bases of the junction left unmatched. CDR1 SGHTA and CDR2 FQGNSA come from the germline V gene. The CDR3 length is 13 residues. The CDR3 DNA is TGTGCCAGCAGCCCACCGGGGGGGGAGACCCAGTACTTC. It is translated as CASSPPGGETQYF.

In its sample, this clone was seen once. The rearrangement links TRBV10-3 to TRBJ2-1, with a possible D match to TRBD1 (6 bases). The CDR3 runs 13 residues. V lost 10 bases and J lost 5, with 15 bases in between. Germline V gene lookup returns CDR1 ENHRY and CDR2 SYGVKD. CDR3 bases: TGTGCCACCAATACCGGGACAAACAATGAGCAGTTCTTC. Residues: CATNTGTNNEQFF.

The J gene is TRBJ2-1, the V gene TRBV29-1; D gene uncertain. Trimming shortened V by 4 bases and J by 3 bases, and 4 bases separated the two germline ends. The length of the CDR3 is 11 residues. Germline loops: CDR1 SQVTM, CDR2 ANQGSEA. This CDR3 reads CSVVFYNEQFF. In DNA form, the CDR3 reads TGCAGCGTTGTTTTCTACAATGAGCAGTTCTTC.

This chain joins TRBV4-1 and TRBJ1-6, with a weak D call TRBD1 (5 bases). Germline-derived CDR1 and CDR2 are MGHRA and YSYEKL. The ends were cut back, 5 bases at V and 7 bases at J, with 18 bases in the middle. The CDR3 is made up of 16 amino acids. The CDR3 reads CASSGLLTVLNSPLHF. The CDR3 bases are TGCGCCAGCAGCGGGCTCTTGACAGTTTTAAATTCACCCCTCCACTTT.

This chain connects TRBV7-9 to TRBJ1-2; possibly TRBD1 for D (6 bases). The V and J ends lost 8 bases and 0 bases respectively, with 13 bases between them. Germline CDR1 SEHNR, CDR2 FQNEAQ (reference sequence). This CDR3 has 14 residues. In DNA form, the CDR3 reads TGTGCCAGCGGAACCGGGACAACTAACTATGGCTACACCTTC. Amino acids: CASGTGTTNYGYTF.

The genes are TRBV19 and TRBJ2-7; D is ambiguous. The V and J ends lost 8 bases and 5 bases respectively, with 16 bases between them. The CDR3 runs to 13 residues. Germline CDR1 reads LNHDA; CDR2 reads SQIVND (reference sequence). This CDR3 is CASLGPDSNEQYF. CDR3 DNA: TGTGCCAGTCTCGGGCCCGATAGCAACGAGCAGTACTTC.

This chain uses TRBV10-3 with TRBJ2-7; 9 bases agree with TRBD2. V was clipped by 9 bases and J by 1 base; unmatched bases: 4. CDR1 and CDR2 (germline): ENHRY, SYGVKD. This CDR3 comprises 13 residues. The CDR3 is CAIRAGGSYEQYF. The CDR3 nucleotides are TGTGCCATACGAGCGGGGGGTTCCTACGAGCAGTACTTC.

This sequence joins TRBV19 and TRBJ1-1; 11 positions match TRBD1. This CDR3 has 16 amino acids. The junction had 7 bases not matched to a gene; V was cut back by 3 bases and J by 4 bases. From germline, CDR1 is LNHDA and CDR2 SQIVND (reference sequence). This chain's CDR3 is CASSIQGQGAGTEAFF. The CDR3 region has the DNA TGTGCCAGTAGTATCCAAGGACAGGGGGCAGGCACTGAAGCTTTCTTT.

This clone has only a few counts. The chain carries TRBV18 and TRBJ2-3; D might be TRBD2 (5 bases). Trimming removed 2 bases from V and 6 bases from J, with 15 bases in between. The germline V gene has CDR1 KGHSH and CDR2 LQKENI. The CDR3 is made up of 15 amino acids. The CDR3 is CASSPGGLRLDTQYF. The CDR3 DNA sequence: TGTGCCAGCTCACCAGGAGGACTTCGCCTTGATACGCAGTATTTT.

The V gene is TRBV4-2, the J gene TRBJ1-1; D unresolved. CDR1 LGHNA and CDR2 YNFKEQ come from the germline V gene. The V end was cut by 3 bases, the J end by 1 base, with 15 bases between. This CDR3 region has 16 residues. CDR3 region: CASSHPQRNGNTEAFF. Here the CDR3 DNA reads TGTGCCAGCAGCCATCCCCAGCGTAACGGGAACACTGAAGCTTTCTTT.